This TCR beta chain came from a study of blood T cell repertoires in COVID-19. In the study overall: Samples of COVID-19 (acute and convalescent) were obtained from the United States, Italy and Spain. PBMCs, B-cell-depleted T cells, or T cells provided the cDNA or gDNA that made up the material.

The CDR3 sequence is 17 residues long. CDR1 is LNHDA and CDR2 is SQIVND in the germline V gene (reference sequence). The trim removed 9 bases at V and 0 bases at J, leaving 12 bases unmatched. In the source study's methods: Researchers report that nucleated cell counts were estimated from reference gene primer amplification. The method was immunoSEQ multiplex PCR; TCRdb's version includes in-frame clones alone and lacks a portion of them. Clone size and V and J calls were adopted from that table, with D and trimming inferred from the DNA. This table has approximately 200,000 clones, more than 85% appearing once.

Material: peripheral blood. This sequence was found in a woman aged 25 to 39 with active or convalescent COVID-19. V usage is TRBV19 and J usage is TRBJ1-4; TRBD1 matches at 8 bases. CDR3 bases: TGTGCCAGCATGGACAGGGCGGATTATTCAACTAATGAAAAACTGTTTTTT. Protein: CASMDRADYSTNEKLFF.